This T cell receptor beta chain was captured by sequencing in a study of shared clonotypes between healthy human individuals (dated by TCRdb to the early 2020s). About the study as a whole: The cohort comprised a couple of women and a few men aged 18 to 49 years. Per donor, three plates each were used for CD4 naive and CD4 memory, two for CD8 naive, and one for CD8 memory. To estimate repertoire size and how much clonotypes are shared between individuals, the study performed deep sequencing of blood TCR repertoires from about five healthy adults. To increase sequencing depth and limit assay-specific biases, different laboratories used diverse techniques to prepare libraries and sequence TCR repertoires. Leukapheresis yielded between about 0.9 and 8.9 billion PBMCs per donor. Findings and caveats that apply to the study as a whole: Only blood was sampled, and tissue TCR repertoires likely differ from those in blood. Pairwise subsampling indicated that sequencing depth was expected to affect the degree of clonotype sharing among donors. Even with the large sequencing depth, rarefaction of the sorted-subset datasets indicated that sequencing was incomplete. About 4.5% of naive CD4, around 4% of naive CD8, approximately 2% of memory CD4, and around 0.42% of memory CD8 clonotypes were shared across a few donors. Naive subsets generally had larger estimated clonotype richness than memory subsets did. Compared with non-shared clonotypes, the clonotypes found in all four sorted-subset donors had higher generation probabilities. Because the study included a small number of donors, the genetic and exposure-history diversity represented was limited.

V is clipped by 4 bases and J by 0 bases, and the sequence between their germline boundaries is 10 bases long. The CDR3 runs 15 amino acids, cysteine and phenylalanine included. CDR3 DNA only is kept here, 45 bases in frame from base 1. CDR1 SGDLS and CDR2 YYNGEE were looked up in the germline V gene. Healthy HIV-negative adults with no recently reported acute infections or vaccinations were included as donors. Every donor was a Caucasian adult living in Nashville, Tennessee, USA. Magnetic negative selection was used to enrich CD4+ T cells, after which naive cells were positively selected on CD45RA and the negative fraction became the memory subset. Blood was collected by leukapheresis, and PBMCs were isolated by Ficoll-Histopaque density gradient centrifugation and then cryopreserved in liquid nitrogen vapor phase. Analytical flow cytometry was used to check the purity and quantity of every magnetically sorted T cell population. Genomic DNA was isolated from every sorted fraction and measured by UV absorbance on a Nanodrop 2000c.

TCR CDR3 regions were amplified from genomic DNA by multiplex PCR using the deep immunoSEQ assay. Genomic DNA extracted from each cell subset was distributed evenly over all wells of several immunoSEQ 96-well plates, and each plate served as one replicate. For sorted subsets, each replicate PCR was loaded with 150 to 250 ng genomic DNA, equivalent to 25,000 to 30,000 T cell genomes. Purified libraries were quantified with a Qubit 3.0 fluorometer, sized on a Bioanalyzer 2100, and re-quantified with the KAPA Library Quantification kit. Each immunoSEQ 96-well plate was sequenced on its own single-read 150-cycle Illumina NextSeq 550 flow cell. In the paper's pipeline: The immunoSEQ output contained only junctional sequences without quality scores, so filtering could not match that applied to full-length reads. Sequences were annotated with PyIR, a Python wrapper for IgBLAST v1.9, using IMGT germline references to assign V/J genes and CDR3. Reads with weak V/J assignments (E-value above 1e-6), missing CDR3, stop codons, out-of-frame junctions, or ambiguous translated residues were removed. A V3J clonotype was defined by an identical inferred V gene, J gene, and CDR3 amino acid sequence. To compute the percentage overlap between repertoires, the number of shared unique clonotypes was divided by the size of the smaller repertoire. Richness of each repertoire was evaluated using RTK rarefaction, the Chao1 estimator, and Recon v2.1 estimates of unobserved clonotypes. Generation probabilities for all TCRbeta clonotypes obtained by the gDNA method from a handful of donors were computed using OLGA. In its TCRdb copy, this immuneACCESS table keeps in-frame sequences only and misses some clones. Where compared with another copy, unresolved V genes explain less than half of these, and the others have no known cause. D and trimming were read from the DNA, whereas the V and J calls and clone size are those reported in that table. The sample data list some 1,400,000 clones, and roughly 97% of these were observed just once. Of the sample, approximately 1.1% is held by the ten largest clones.

Regarding this clone: Its antigen target is currently unknown. No much larger clone exists at a distance of one base, and base qualities are not known.

The sequenced sample consisted of naive CD4+ T cells sorted from blood. The cell subset or site label corresponds to: CD45RA+ positively selected. The sequence joins TRBV9 to TRBJ1-4; the D segment could be TRBD1, given 5 matching bases. This TCR was sampled from a man younger than 40 in good health. The bases read TGTGCCAGCAGCAAGAGGACAACAACTAATGAAAAACTGTTTTTT. This encodes CASSKRTTTNEKLFF. Supplemented by the reference TRBV9 and TRBJ1-4 proteins around the CDR3, the complete variable domain is DSGVTQTPKHLITATGQRVTLRCSPRSGDLSVYWYQQSLDQGLQFLIQYYNGEERAKGNILERFSAQQFPDLHSELNLSSLELGDSALYFCASSKRTTTNEKLFFGSGTQLSVL.